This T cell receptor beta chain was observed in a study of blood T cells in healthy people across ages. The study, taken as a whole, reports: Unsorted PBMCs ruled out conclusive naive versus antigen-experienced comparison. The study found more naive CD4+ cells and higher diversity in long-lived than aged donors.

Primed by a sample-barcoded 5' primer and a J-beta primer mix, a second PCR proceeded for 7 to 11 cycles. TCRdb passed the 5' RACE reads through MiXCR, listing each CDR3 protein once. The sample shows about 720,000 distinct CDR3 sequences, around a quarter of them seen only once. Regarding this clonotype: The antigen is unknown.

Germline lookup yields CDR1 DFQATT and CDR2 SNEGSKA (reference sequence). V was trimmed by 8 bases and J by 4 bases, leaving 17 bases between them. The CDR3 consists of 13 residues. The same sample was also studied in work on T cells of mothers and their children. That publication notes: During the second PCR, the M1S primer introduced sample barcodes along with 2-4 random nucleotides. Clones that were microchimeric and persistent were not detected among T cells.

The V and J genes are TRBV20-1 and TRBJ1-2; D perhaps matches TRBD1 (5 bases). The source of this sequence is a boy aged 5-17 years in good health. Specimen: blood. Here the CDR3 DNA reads TGCAGTTCCCCGGGGGACTCGCCCTATGGCTACACCTTC. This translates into CSSPGDSPYGYTF.